This entry lists 10 T cell receptor beta chains sequenced from one sample in a study of cytotoxic CD8 clonotypes in ibrutinib-treated CLL. Measured with immunoSEQ multiplex PCR; TCRdb has only the in-frame clones, and not every one. The repertoire consists of over 45,000 clones, with 55% to 65% occurring once and the leading ten covering roughly 21%. The specimen was PBMCs, collected after 24 months of ibrutinib treatment. The source is a human donor with chronic lymphocytic leukemia.

The chain uses TRBV7-2 and TRBJ2-7, with D possibly being TRBD1 (5 bases). V was cut by 2 bases and J by 6 bases, with 11 bases left in between. The CDR3 totals 13 residues. CDR1 is SGHTA and CDR2 is FQGNSA in the germline V gene. This CDR3 is CASSLSGRGEQYV. The CDR3, as DNA: TGTGCCAGCAGCTTAAGTGGTAGGGGCGAGCAGTACGTC.

In its sample, this clone ranks as medium-sized. The rearrangement links TRBV4-1 to TRBJ2-7; TRBD1 matches 12 bases. V lost 3 bases, J lost 7 bases, and 7 bases stayed unmatched. CDR1 is MGHRA, CDR2 YSYEKL, per germline. The CDR3 is 15 amino acids. In DNA, the CDR3 is TGCGCCAGCAGCCAGGTGGGACAGGGGGCGAGGGAGCAGTACGTC. Translation: CASSQVGQGAREQYV.

In this sample, this clone turned up once. The chain couples TRBV7-9 to TRBJ1-5; D call uncertain. The CDR3 runs to 16 residues. The germline V gene has CDR1 SEHNR and CDR2 FQNEAQ (reference sequence). With 4 bases removed from V and 6 bases from J, the gap between germline ends came to 19 bases. The DNA of the CDR3 is TGTGCCAGCAGCTCCCCTATGGGGTCCGAGGGTCAGCCCCAGCATTTT. Protein: CASSSPMGSEGQPQHF.

This clone was observed a handful of times. The chain links TRBV11-3 to TRBJ2-5, with D perhaps matching TRBD2 (6 bases). V was shortened by 5 bases and J by 1 base, with 14 bases between the two germline ends. The germline CDR1 and CDR2 sequences are SGHNT and YENEEA. The CDR3 length is 15 residues. Here the CDR3 DNA reads TGTGCCAGCAGCCGGGTTTTGCGGGGCCAAGAGACCCAGTACTTC. Amino acid sequence: CASSRVLRGQETQYF.

V and J are TRBV7-9 and TRBJ2-2; possibly TRBD1 for D (6 bases). V dropped 5 bases and J dropped 6 bases, with 16 bases sitting between them. The CDR3 covers 15 residues. Germline V gene sequence: CDR1 SEHNR, CDR2 FQNEAQ (reference sequence). Here the CDR3 DNA reads TGTGCCAGCAGCCGACCACAGGGTTTGGCCGGGGAGCTGTTTTTT. Amino acid sequence: CASSRPQGLAGELFF.

Concerning this clone itself: Possible read error: a much larger clone is one base away. The chain employs TRBV14 and TRBJ2-2, with TRBD2 as a possible D gene (7 bases). Trimming stripped 4 bases from V and 4 bases from J, with 16 bases between. The CDR3 contains 16 residues. The germline V gene has CDR1 SGHDN and CDR2 FVKESK. The CDR3 DNA follows: TGTGCCAGCAGCCGAGGGGGGGGGCATGTCACCGGGGAGCTGTTTTTT. This translates into CASSRGGGHVTGELFF.

The chain is built from TRBV6-1 and TRBJ2-7, with D possibly matching TRBD2 (6 bases). Per the germline V gene, CDR1 is MNHNS and CDR2 is SASEGT. There are 14 residues in the CDR3. The V and J ends lost 8 bases and 4 bases respectively, with 18 bases between them. The CDR3 DNA follows: TGTGCCAGCGGGAGGAGTGAAAACGCTTACGAGCAGTACGTC. It is translated as CASGRSENAYEQYV.

This clone has ten or more counts. The CDR3 coding sequence is TGTGCCAGCAGCTGGGGGGGTACTAGCGGGAGAGACTACGAGCAGTACTTC. Translation gives CASSWGGTSGRDYEQYF. This chain uses TRBV7-6 with TRBJ2-7, with 11 bases identical to TRBD2. Trimming took 4 bases from V and 3 from J; bases not matched to a gene: 11. Germline V gene lookup returns CDR1 SGHVS and CDR2 FNYEAQ. The CDR3 extends over 17 amino acids. The whole variable domain, remainder taken from reference TRBV7-6 and TRBJ2-7, is GAGVSQSPRYKVTKRGQDVALRCDPISGHVSLYWYRQALGQGPEFLTYFNYEAQQDKSGLPNDRFSAERPEGSISTLTIQRTEQRDSAMYRCASSWGGTSGRDYEQYFGPGTRLTVT.

J is TRBJ2-3 and V is TRBV5-1, with a possible D match to TRBD2 (5 bases). Germline V gene sequence: CDR1 SGHRS, CDR2 YFSETQ. The CDR3 has 13 amino acids. Between the trimmed V and J ends, which lost 4 bases and 5 bases, there was a span of 11 bases. The CDR3 spells CASSIDAGDTQYF. The DNA of the CDR3 is TGCGCCAGCAGCATCGACGCGGGAGATACGCAGTATTTT.

This chain joins TRBV19 and TRBJ1-1, with unresolved D. The CDR3 is 14 residues long. In germline, CDR1 is LNHDA, CDR2 SQIVND (reference sequence). Trimming left V 6 bases short and J 1 base short, with 12 bases between. The CDR3 spells CASRLRVGNTEAFF. CDR3 DNA sequence: TGTGCCAGTAGATTACGGGTAGGGAACACTGAAGCTTTCTTT.